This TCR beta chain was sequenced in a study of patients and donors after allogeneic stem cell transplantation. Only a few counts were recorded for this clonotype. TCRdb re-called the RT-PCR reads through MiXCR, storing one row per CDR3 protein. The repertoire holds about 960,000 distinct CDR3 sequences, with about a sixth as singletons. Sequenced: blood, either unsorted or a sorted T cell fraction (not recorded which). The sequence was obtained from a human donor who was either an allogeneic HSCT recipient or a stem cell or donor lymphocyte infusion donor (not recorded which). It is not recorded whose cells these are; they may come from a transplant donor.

CDR3 in amino acids: CASKLAGGLYNEQFF. The CDR3 DNA reads as TGTGCCAGTAAATTAGCGGGGGGGCTCTACAATGAGCAGTTCTTC. The chain employs TRBV19 and TRBJ2-1, with 11 positions matching TRBD2. Trimming took 7 bases from V and 3 from J; bases not matched to a gene: 5. The CDR3 has 15 amino acids. Germline assignment: CDR1 LNHDA and CDR2 SQIVND (reference sequence).